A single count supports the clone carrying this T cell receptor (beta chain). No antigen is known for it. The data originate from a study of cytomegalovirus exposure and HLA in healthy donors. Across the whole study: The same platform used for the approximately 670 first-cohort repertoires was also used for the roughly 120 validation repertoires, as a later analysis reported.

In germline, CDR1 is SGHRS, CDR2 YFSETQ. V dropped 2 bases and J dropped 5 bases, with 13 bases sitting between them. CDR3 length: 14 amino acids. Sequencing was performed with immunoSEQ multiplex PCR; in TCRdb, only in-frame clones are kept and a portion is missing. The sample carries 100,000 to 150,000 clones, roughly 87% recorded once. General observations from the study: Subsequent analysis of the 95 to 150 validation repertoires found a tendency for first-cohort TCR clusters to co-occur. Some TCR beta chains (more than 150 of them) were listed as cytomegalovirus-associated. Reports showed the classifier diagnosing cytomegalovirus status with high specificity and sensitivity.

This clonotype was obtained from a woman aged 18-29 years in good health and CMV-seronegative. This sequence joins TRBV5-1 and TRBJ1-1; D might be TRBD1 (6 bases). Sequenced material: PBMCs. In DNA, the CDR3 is TGCGCCAGCAGCTTACAGGGCGCGACTACTGAAGCTTTCTTT. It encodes CASSLQGATTEAFF.